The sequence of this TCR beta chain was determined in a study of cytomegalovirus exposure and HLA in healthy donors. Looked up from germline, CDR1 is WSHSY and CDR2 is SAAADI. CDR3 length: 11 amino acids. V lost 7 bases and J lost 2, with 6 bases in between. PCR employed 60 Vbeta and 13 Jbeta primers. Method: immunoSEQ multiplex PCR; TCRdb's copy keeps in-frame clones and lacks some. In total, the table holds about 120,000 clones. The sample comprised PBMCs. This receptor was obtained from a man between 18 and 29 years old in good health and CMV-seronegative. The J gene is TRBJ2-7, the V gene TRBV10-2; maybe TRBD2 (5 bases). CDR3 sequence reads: CASIGAYEQYF. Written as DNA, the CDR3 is TGCGCCAGCATCGGGGCCTACGAGCAGTACTTC.